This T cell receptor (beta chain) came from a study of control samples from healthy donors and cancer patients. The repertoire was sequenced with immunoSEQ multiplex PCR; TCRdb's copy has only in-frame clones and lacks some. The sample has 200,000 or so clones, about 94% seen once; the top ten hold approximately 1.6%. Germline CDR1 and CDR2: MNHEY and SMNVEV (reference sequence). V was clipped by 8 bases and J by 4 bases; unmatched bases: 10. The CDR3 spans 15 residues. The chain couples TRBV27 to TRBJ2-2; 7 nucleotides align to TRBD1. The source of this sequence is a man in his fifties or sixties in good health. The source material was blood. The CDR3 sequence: CASRRDRTLTGELFF. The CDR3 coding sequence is TGTGCCAGCCGAAGGGACAGAACGCTCACCGGGGAGCTGTTTTTT.